This T cell receptor beta chain originates from a study of shared clonotypes between healthy human individuals. Across the whole study: A couple of women and a few men aged 18 to 49 made up the donors. Every donor yielded three CD4 naive, three CD4 memory, two CD8 naive and one CD8 memory plate. General study findings and limits: Relative to their counterparts shared across all four donors, non-shared clonotypes exhibited diminished generation probabilities. Clonotype sharing across several donors was observed for roughly 5% of naive CD4 clonotypes.

The naive CD8 population came from CD45RO-negative cells selected for CCR7, without terminally differentiated effector memory CD45RA+ cells. As regards this clone: The antigen is undetermined.

Only in-frame clones appear in the TCRdb table, and some are missing; sequencing was by immunoSEQ multiplex PCR. The table has around 610,000 clones, 90% to 97% seen once. The clonotype was recovered from a woman in her 30s in good health. Source material: naive CD8+ T cells sorted from blood.

The CDR3 nucleotides read TGTGCCAGCAGCCAAGACCCAGGACAGTTTATGAACACTGAAGCTTTCTTT. Amino acids: CASSQDPGQFMNTEAFF. The chain couples TRBV4-2 to TRBJ1-1, with D tentatively TRBD1 (6 bases). Germline loops: CDR1 LGHNA, CDR2 YNFKEQ. The germline V and J ends were trimmed by 0 bases and 0 bases, with 14 bases remaining between them. This CDR3 has 17 amino acids.